This T cell receptor beta chain is from a study of neurological immune-mediated disorders. MiXCR, run by TCRdb on the 5' RACE reads, gives a single entry per CDR3 protein. The sample has just under 45,000 distinct CDR3 sequences, 20% to 25% seen once. Sample time point: technical triplicate 3. The table lists this clonotype with many counts. CDR1 is DFQATT, CDR2 SNEGSKA, per germline (reference sequence). This CDR3 has 14 residues. Trimming removed 1 base at V and 5 bases at J, with 14 bases between. The sample taken for sequencing was PBMCs. V is TRBV20-1 and J is TRBJ1-1; TRBD1 might be the D (5 bases). This TCR was recovered from a man aged 55-75 years with HTLV-1-associated myelopathy (HAM/TSP). The chain's CDR3 is CSARVLYRGTEAFF. CDR3 sequence (DNA): TGCAGTGCTAGAGTCCTCTACCGGGGGACTGAAGCTTTCTTT.